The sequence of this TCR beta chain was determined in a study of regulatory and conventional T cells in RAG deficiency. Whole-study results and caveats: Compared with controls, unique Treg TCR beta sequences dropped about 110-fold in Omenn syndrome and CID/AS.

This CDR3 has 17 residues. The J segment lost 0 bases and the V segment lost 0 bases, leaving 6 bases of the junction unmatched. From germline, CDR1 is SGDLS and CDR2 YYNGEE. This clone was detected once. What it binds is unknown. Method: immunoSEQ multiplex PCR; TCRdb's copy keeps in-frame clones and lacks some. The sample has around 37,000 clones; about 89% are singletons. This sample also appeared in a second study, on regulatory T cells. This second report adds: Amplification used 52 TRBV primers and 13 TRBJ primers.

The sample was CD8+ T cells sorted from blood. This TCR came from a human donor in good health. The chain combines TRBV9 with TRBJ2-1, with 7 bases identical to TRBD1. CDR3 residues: CASSVGRGQSSYNEQFF. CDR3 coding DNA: TGTGCCAGCAGCGTAGGTAGGGGGCAGAGCTCCTACAATGAGCAGTTCTTC.